What follows is one TCR beta chain and its context. Its cognate antigen is unknown. The entry originates in a study of cytotoxic CD8 clonotypes in ibrutinib-treated CLL. Germline CDR1 WSHSY, CDR2 SAAADI. The CDR3 contains 16 residues. V was pared by 8 bases and J by 0 bases, with 20 bases between. Measured with immunoSEQ multiplex PCR; TCRdb has only the in-frame clones, and not every one. Of approximately 90,000 clones listed, roughly four fifths were seen once; the top ten hold roughly 24%. Frozen-stored PBMCs produced about 2 micrograms of genomic DNA for TCR beta libraries. The study's findings and limits: Baseline clonality exceeded age-matched healthy donors and tracked circulating CD8+ T-cell counts. Sustained-remission patients were sampled at different times than progressing patients were. Clonality was elevated at ibrutinib response and had returned toward baseline at progression.

The origin of this receptor is a human donor with chronic lymphocytic leukemia. The V and J genes are TRBV10-2 and TRBJ2-7, with D perhaps TRBD2 (5 bases). Sequenced material: PBMCs, taken after 24 months of ibrutinib treatment. CDR3 nucleotide sequence: TGCGCCAGCCAGCGAGGGATTGACACGGACTCCTACGAGCAGTACTTC. Translated, it gives CASQRGIDTDSYEQYF.